This T cell receptor beta chain came from a study of cytomegalovirus exposure and HLA in healthy donors. Study details: Of the donors genotyped, 300 to 500 in all, over 80% fell in the Caucasian-associated ancestry cluster.

CDR3 length equals 16 residues. The V and J ends lost 3 bases and 4 bases, in that order; junction bases with no gene match: 8. Germline assignment: CDR1 LNHNV and CDR2 YYDKDF (reference sequence). Primers included in the PCR were 60 Vbeta and 13 Jbeta primers. Profiled with immunoSEQ multiplex PCR; TCRdb holds only in-frame clones, not every one. The table records about 170,000 clones, roughly 76% of them present only once. General study results and limits: Most of the TCR beta V segments (in an earlier analysis) were productive either about 90% or about 30% of the time.

With regard to this clone: The antigen is not known.

The sample comprised PBMCs. The chain employs TRBV15 and TRBJ1-2; 10 nucleotides agree with TRBD1. The TCR was taken from a male donor in good health and CMV-seronegative. The CDR3 DNA reads as TGTGCCACCAGCAGGGACGAGGGACAGGGGATCTATGGCTACACCTTC. This translates into CATSRDEGQGIYGYTF.